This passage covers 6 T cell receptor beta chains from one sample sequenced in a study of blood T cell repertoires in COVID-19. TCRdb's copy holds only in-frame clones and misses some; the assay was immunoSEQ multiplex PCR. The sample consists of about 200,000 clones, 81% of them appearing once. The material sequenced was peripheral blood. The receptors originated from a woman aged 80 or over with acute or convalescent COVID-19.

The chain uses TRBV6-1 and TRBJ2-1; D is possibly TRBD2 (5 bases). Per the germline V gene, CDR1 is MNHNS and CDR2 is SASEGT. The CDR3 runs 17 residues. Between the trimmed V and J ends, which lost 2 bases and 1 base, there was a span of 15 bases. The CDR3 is CASSEKEPAVSYNEQFF. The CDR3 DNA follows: TGTGCCAGCAGTGAAAAAGAGCCAGCGGTATCCTACAATGAGCAGTTCTTC.

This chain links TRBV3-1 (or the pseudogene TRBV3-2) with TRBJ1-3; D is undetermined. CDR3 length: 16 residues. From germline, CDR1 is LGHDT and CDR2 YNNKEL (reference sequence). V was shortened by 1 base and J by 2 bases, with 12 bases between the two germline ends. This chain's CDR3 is CASSQGFFGAGNTIYF. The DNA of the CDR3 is TGTGCCAGCAGCCAAGGTTTCTTCGGGGCTGGAAACACCATATATTTT.

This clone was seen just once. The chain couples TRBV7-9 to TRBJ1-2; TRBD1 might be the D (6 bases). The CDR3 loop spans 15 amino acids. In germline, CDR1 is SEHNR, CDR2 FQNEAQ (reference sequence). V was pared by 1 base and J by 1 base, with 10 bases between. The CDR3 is CASSLDRASNYGYTF. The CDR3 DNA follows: TGTGCCAGCAGCTTAGACAGGGCCAGTAACTATGGCTACACCTTC.

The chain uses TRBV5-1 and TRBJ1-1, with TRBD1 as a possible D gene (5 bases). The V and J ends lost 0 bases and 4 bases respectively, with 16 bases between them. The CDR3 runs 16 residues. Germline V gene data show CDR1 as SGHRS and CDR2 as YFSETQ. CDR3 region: CASSLAGGERGTEAFF. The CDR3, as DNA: TGCGCCAGCAGCTTGGCTGGGGGGGAACGGGGCACTGAAGCTTTCTTT. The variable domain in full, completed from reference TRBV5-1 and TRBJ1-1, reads KAGVTQTPRYLIKTRGQQVTLSCSPISGHRSVSWYQQTPGQGLQFLFEYFSETQRNKGNFPGRFSGRQFSNSRSEMNVSTLELGDSALYLCASSLAGGERGTEAFFGQGTRLTVV.

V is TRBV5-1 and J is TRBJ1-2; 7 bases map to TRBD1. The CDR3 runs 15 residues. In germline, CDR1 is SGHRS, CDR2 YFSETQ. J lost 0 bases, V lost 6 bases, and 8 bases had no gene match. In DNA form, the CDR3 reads TGCGCCAGCAAAGTCGGGACAGAAACTAACTATGGCTACACCTTC. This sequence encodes CASKVGTETNYGYTF.

The CDR3 region is CATSDLSGGTYNEQFF. For the CDR3, the DNA is TGTGCCACCAGTGATTTGTCAGGGGGCACCTACAATGAGCAGTTCTTC. The V and J genes are TRBV24-1 and TRBJ2-1; 8 nucleotides line up with TRBD1. Germline trimming cut 0 bases from V and 2 bases from J; bases unmatched to any gene: 2. This CDR3 spans 16 amino acids. From germline, CDR1 is KGHDR and CDR2 SFDVKD.